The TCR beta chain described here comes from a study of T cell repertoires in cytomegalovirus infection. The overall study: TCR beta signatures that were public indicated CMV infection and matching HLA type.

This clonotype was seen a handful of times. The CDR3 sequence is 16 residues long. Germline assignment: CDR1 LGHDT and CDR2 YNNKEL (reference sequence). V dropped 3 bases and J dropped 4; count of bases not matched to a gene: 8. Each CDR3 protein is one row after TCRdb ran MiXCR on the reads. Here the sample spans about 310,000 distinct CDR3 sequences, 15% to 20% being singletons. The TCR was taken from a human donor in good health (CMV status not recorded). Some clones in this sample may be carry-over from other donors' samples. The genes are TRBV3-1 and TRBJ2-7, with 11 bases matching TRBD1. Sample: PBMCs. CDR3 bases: TGTGCCAGCAGCCATGTCGGACAGGGGGCGCATTACGAGCAGTACTTC. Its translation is CASSHVGQGAHYEQYF.